A single sample gave rise to the 20 T cell receptor beta chains below, sequenced in a study of blood T cell repertoires in COVID-19. Using immunoSEQ multiplex PCR, the repertoire was profiled, and TCRdb retains in-frame clones only, with some absent. Of 200,000 to 300,000 clones in the sample, more than 65% were seen once. Sequenced material: peripheral blood. The receptors derive from a man aged 35-49 years who had recovered from COVID-19.

The V and J genes are TRBV19 and TRBJ2-3; D possibly corresponds to TRBD2 (5 bases). The germline CDR1 and CDR2 sequences are LNHDA and SQIVND (reference sequence). Trimming cost V 3 bases and J 4 bases, with 8 bases left between them. The CDR3 covers 13 residues. CDR3 nucleotide sequence: TGTGCCAGTAGTATCTACGGGGCAGATACGCAGTATTTT. Translated, it gives CASSIYGADTQYF.

This chain joins TRBV4-3 and TRBJ1-2, with a tentative D call TRBD1 (6 bases). Trimming removed 0 bases at V and 8 bases at J, with 13 bases between. Germline-derived CDR1 and CDR2 are LGHNA and YSLEER. CDR3 size: 14 residues. The CDR3 spells CASSQDTGNEGYTF. The CDR3 nucleotides are TGCGCCAGCAGCCAAGATACAGGGAATGAGGGCTACACCTTC.

This chain links TRBV24-1 with TRBJ2-1; 12 nucleotides agree with TRBD2. CDR1 KGHDR and CDR2 SFDVKD come from the germline V gene. This CDR3 comprises 16 residues. Losses at the gene ends were 3 bases for V and 5 bases for J; bases not matched to a gene: 4. In DNA form, the CDR3 reads TGTGCCACCAGTGATCCTGCTAGCGGGGGGGACAATGAGCAGTTCTTC. Its protein product is CATSDPASGGDNEQFF.

As concerns this clone: A junction boundary mismatches the germline segment, possibly from a read error. This rearrangement joins TRBV5-4 to TRBJ2-3, with 7 bases identical to TRBD1. Germline CDR1 and CDR2: SGHNT and YYREEE (reference sequence). This CDR3 region has 14 residues. This CDR3 reads CASSSTGSTNTQYF. The DNA for the CDR3 is TGTGCCAGCAGCTCGACAGGGAGCACAAATACGCAGTATTTT. Supplemented by reference TRBV5-4 and TRBJ2-3, the full variable domain reads ETGVTQSPTHLIKTRGQQVTLRCSSQSGHNTVSWYQQALGQGPQFIFQYYREEENGRGNFPPRFSGLQFPNYSSELNVNALELDDSALYLCASSSTGSTNTQYFGPGTRLTVL.

The chain couples TRBV19 to TRBJ1-2, with TRBD1 matching 8 bases. J was trimmed by 4 bases and V by 6 bases; bases with no gene match: 4. The CDR3 is 13 amino acids. Germline V gives CDR1 LNHDA, CDR2 SQIVND (reference sequence). This CDR3 is CASSQGQVYGYTF. The CDR3, as DNA: TGTGCCAGTAGCCAGGGACAGGTCTATGGCTACACCTTC.

The chain combines TRBV6-2 or TRBV6-3 with TRBJ2-7; TRBD2 matches at 11 bases. The CDR3 is 15 residues long. V was pared by 6 bases and J by 4 bases, with 8 bases of the junction left unmatched. Germline CDR1 is MNHEY and CDR2 is SVGEGT. This CDR3 reads CASSLRLAGIYEQYF. CDR3 coding DNA: TGTGCCAGCAGCCTTCGACTAGCGGGAATTTACGAGCAGTACTTC.

The chain combines TRBV7-8 with TRBJ2-3, with 10 nucleotides matching TRBD2. Germline V gives CDR1 SGHVS, CDR2 FQNEAQ. The CDR3 is 16 residues long. V lost 5 bases to trimming and J lost 0 bases; unmatched junction nucleotides: 5. DNA of the CDR3: TGTGCCAGCAGCCCGGGGACTAGCGCCAGCACAGATACGCAGTATTTT. This gives the protein CASSPGTSASTDTQYF.

The rearrangement joins TRBV30 to TRBJ1-1, with D possibly TRBD1 on 6 matching bases. The CDR3 is made up of 14 amino acids. Per the germline V gene, CDR1 is GTSNPN and CDR2 is SVGIG (reference sequence). The V end was cut by 1 base, the J end by 1 base, with 10 bases between. The CDR3 DNA follows: TGTGCCTGGAGTGGAGGACAGACGAACACTGAAGCTTTCTTT. Its translation is CAWSGGQTNTEAFF.

This chain joins TRBV16 and TRBJ2-5, with unresolved D. This CDR3 spans 13 amino acids. The germline CDR1 and CDR2 sequences are KGHSY and FQNENV. V was cut by 2 bases and J by 5 bases, with 9 bases left in between. CDR3 sequence: CASSQGHGETQYF. The CDR3 nucleotides are TGTGCCAGCAGCCAAGGGCATGGGGAGACCCAGTACTTC.

This chain connects TRBV6-2 or TRBV6-3 to TRBJ1-5; 9 nucleotides align to TRBD1. The CDR3 loop spans 17 amino acids. CDR1 is MNHEY and CDR2 is SVGEGT in the germline V gene. Trimming at V came to 5 bases and at J to 6 bases, leaving 14 bases not matched to a gene. The CDR3 region is CASSTRPGQGLGQPQHF. DNA for the CDR3: TGTGCCAGCAGTACACGACCGGGACAGGGTTTAGGTCAGCCCCAGCATTTT.

This clone has more than one count but fewer than ten. The chain recombines TRBV19 with TRBJ2-7; D not certain. The CDR3 loop spans 11 amino acids. Germline loops: CDR1 LNHDA, CDR2 SQIVND (reference sequence). V shed 6 bases and J shed 6 bases, with 9 bases lying between them. The CDR3 nucleotides read TGTGCCAGTAGACAAGGCGGCGAGCAGTACTTC. Its translation is CASRQGGEQYF.

This clone was detected once. V is TRBV7-2 and J is TRBJ2-7, with 7 bases aligning to TRBD1. The CDR3 has 15 residues. The V and J ends lost 3 bases and 5 bases, in that order; junction bases with no gene match: 10. Germline V CDR1 and CDR2: SGHTA, FQGNSA. The CDR3 loop reads CASSFVIGTAHEQYF. CDR3 in DNA: TGTGCCAGCAGCTTTGTGATCGGGACAGCCCACGAGCAGTACTTC.

V is TRBV3-1 (or the pseudogene TRBV3-2) and J is TRBJ2-7, with TRBD1 matching over 9 bases. Trimming took 8 bases from V and 6 from J; bases not matched to a gene: 2. CDR1 is LGHDT, CDR2 YNNKEL, per germline (reference sequence). This CDR3 is built from 11 residues. The CDR3 nucleotides are TGTGCCAGCCGGGACAGGGTCGAGCAGTACTTC. Translation gives CASRDRVEQYF.

The chain uses TRBV30 and TRBJ2-7; D might be TRBD1 (5 bases). This CDR3 is built from 15 residues. CDR1 and CDR2 (germline): GTSNPN, SVGIG (reference sequence). The ends were cut back, 1 base at V and 3 bases at J, with 16 bases in the middle. CDR3 protein: CAWSAQGMVYYEQYF. Written as DNA, the CDR3 is TGTGCCTGGAGTGCCCAGGGTATGGTCTACTACGAGCAGTACTTC.

The V call is TRBV4-3, the J call TRBJ2-5; 7 bases line up with TRBD2. The CDR3 is 14 residues long. Germline V CDR1 and CDR2: LGHNA, YSLEER. The trim removed 6 bases at V and 1 base at J, leaving 5 bases unmatched. The CDR3 sequence is CASSLGGSQETQYF. For the CDR3, the DNA is TGCGCCAGCAGTTTAGGCGGGAGCCAAGAGACCCAGTACTTC.

The chain has TRBV2 and TRBJ2-5; 7 bases are shared with TRBD1. The V gene end was trimmed by 6 bases and the J gene end by 2 bases; junction bases not matched to a gene: 6. The germline V gene encodes CDR1 SNHLY and CDR2 FYNNEI. CDR3 length equals 14 residues. The CDR3 loop is CASSRDRQQETQYF. The CDR3 DNA reads as TGTGCCAGCAGCCGGGACAGACAGCAAGAGACCCAGTACTTC.

This chain connects TRBV21-1 to TRBJ2-2; TRBD2, as called in the table, went unchecked against the DNA. TRBV21-1 is annotated as a pseudogene. The CDR3 contains 18 residues. The CDR3 loop is CASSKKTSGVTNTGELFF. The CDR3, as DNA: TGTGCCAGCAGCAAAAAGACTAGCGGGGTGACGAACACCGGGGAGCTGTTTTTT.

The chain uses TRBV2 and TRBJ2-3, with D hard to call. Germline V gene sequence: CDR1 SNHLY, CDR2 FYNNEI. The CDR3 sequence is 12 residues long. Between the trimmed V and J ends, which lost 8 bases and 6 bases, there was a span of 12 bases. For the CDR3, the DNA is TGTGCCAGCCCGGAGCGCCCGGATACGCAGTATTTT. It specifies CASPERPDTQYF. The variable domain in full, completed from reference TRBV2 and TRBJ2-3, reads EPEVTQTPSHQVTQMGQEVILRCVPISNHLYFYWYRQILGQKVEFLVSFYNNEISEKSEIFDDQFSVERPDGSNFTLKIRSTKLEDSAMYFCASPERPDTQYFGPGTRLTVL.

This chain connects TRBV7-2 to TRBJ2-5; 7 nucleotides match TRBD2. The germline CDR1 and CDR2 sequences are SGHTA and FQGNSA. V was pared by 5 bases and J by 2 bases, with 5 bases of the junction left unmatched. The CDR3 totals 14 residues. DNA of the CDR3: TGTGCCAGCAGCCCGGGGGGAACGCAAGAGACCCAGTACTTC. Protein: CASSPGGTQETQYF.

This chain uses TRBV4-1 with TRBJ2-5; 13 bases are a match to TRBD2. Germline V gene data show CDR1 as MGHRA and CDR2 as YSYEKL. V was clipped by 3 bases and J by 1 base; unmatched bases: 5. The CDR3 extends over 17 amino acids. This chain's CDR3 is CASSQTGTSGAQETQYF. The CDR3 nucleotides read TGCGCCAGCAGCCAGACCGGGACTAGCGGGGCCCAAGAGACCCAGTACTTC.